A selection of T cell receptor beta chains follows, all from one sample in a study of OX40 agonist ivuxolimab in advanced cancers. Profiled with immunoSEQ multiplex PCR; TCRdb holds only in-frame clones, not every one. The sample shows tens of thousands of clones, approximately 89% of them seen only once. The sample here was CD4+ or CD8+ T cells sorted from blood, taken in a trial of the OX40 agonist ivuxolimab. These receptor sequences come from an adult with an advanced solid tumor such as melanoma, head and neck, liver or kidney cancer. The CDR3 runs from the conserved cysteine through the conserved F or W. A D gene is named only where the DNA matches it firmly. Some rows mark clone size as missing; the rest say once, few, many or name a class of expanded clone.

cdr3_aa cdr3_nt d_call cdr3_length j_call v_call clone_size
CASDSGTGNTGELFF TGTGCCAGCGACTCCGGGACAGGGAACACCGGGGAGCTGTTTTTT TRBD1 15 TRBJ2-2 TRBV28 once
CASSFGTGSEAFF TGTGCCAGCAGCTTCGGGACAGGGAGTGAAGCTTTCTTT TRBD1 13 TRBJ1-1 TRBV7-2 .
CASSPGSGTRTGELFF TGCGCCAGCAGCCCCGGGTCTGGGACGCGGACCGGGGAGCTGTTTTTT . 16 TRBJ2-2 TRBV4-3 once
CASSFGGLDEQFF TGCGCCAGCAGCTTCGGAGGACTCGATGAGCAGTTCTTC . 13 TRBJ2-1 TRBV5-1 .
CASSPDRYYYEQYF TGTGCCAGCAGTCCGGACAGATACTACTACGAGCAGTACTTC . 14 TRBJ2-7 TRBV28 .
CASSSRGGSPQETQYF TGTGCCAGCAGCTCGCGGGGCGGGAGCCCCCAAGAGACCCAGTACTTC TRBD2 16 TRBJ2-5 TRBV7-9 once
CASSLRVPGGYTF TGTGCCAGCAGCTTAAGAGTACCGGGCGGCTACACCTTC . 13 TRBJ1-2 TRBV5-4 .
CASSPPWTPNTIYF TGTGCCAGCAGCCCCCCCTGGACCCCTAACACCATATATTTT . 14 TRBJ1-3 TRBV7-9 .
CASSSDRANEQYF TGTGCCAGCAGCTCGGACAGGGCCAACGAGCAGTACTTC TRBD1 13 TRBJ2-7 TRBV7-9 few
CASSIGLAEVPDTQYF TGTGCCAGTAGTATAGGACTAGCGGAGGTCCCAGATACGCAGTATTTT TRBD2 16 TRBJ2-3 TRBV19 few
CASSSLLDEQFF TGTGCCAGCAGCTCCTTACTAGATGAGCAGTTCTTC . 12 TRBJ2-1 TRBV7-2 .
CSVYRDGDNEQFF TGCAGCGTGTACCGGGACGGAGACAATGAGCAGTTCTTC . 13 TRBJ2-1 TRBV29-1 .
CAVWGMGTEAFF TGTGCCGTATGGGGGATGGGCACTGAAGCTTTCTTT . 12 TRBJ1-1 TRBV11-2 .
CASGLMLAGDPTHPGELFF TGTGCTAGTGGTTTGATGCTAGCGGGAGATCCGACCCACCCCGGGGAGCTGTTTTTT TRBD2 19 TRBJ2-2 TRBV12-5 .
CASSAGLAGEGTNTDTQYF TGTGCCAGCAGCGCGGGACTAGCGGGAGAGGGTACGAACACAGATACGCAGTATTTT TRBD2 19 TRBJ2-3 TRBV7-8 .
CASSLGTSGRWSYNEQFF TGTGCCAGCAGCTTAGGGACTAGCGGGAGGTGGTCCTACAATGAGCAGTTCTTC TRBD2 18 TRBJ2-1 TRBV11-1 .
CASSLKAESYEQYF TGTGCCAGCAGTTTAAAAGCGGAATCCTACGAGCAGTACTTC . 14 TRBJ2-7 TRBV27 few
CASSLHRGGRAYNEQFF TGCGCCAGCAGCCTCCACAGGGGCGGGAGGGCGTACAATGAGCAGTTCTTC TRBD2 17 TRBJ2-1 TRBV4-3 .
CASSRTGTYNEQFF TGTGCCAGCAGCCGGACAGGGACCTACAATGAGCAGTTCTTC TRBD1 14 TRBJ2-1 TRBV7-9 once
CASSVGSGGNTEAFF TGTGCCAGCAGCGTAGGGAGTGGGGGGAACACTGAAGCTTTCTTT . 15 TRBJ1-1 TRBV9 .
CASSPPSELGNTIYF TGTGCCAGCTCACCACCGAGTGAACTTGGAAACACCATATATTTT . 15 TRBJ1-3 TRBV18 few
CASSQDVAGAGEKLFF TGCGCCAGCAGCCAAGATGTTGCGGGCGCGGGTGAAAAACTGTTTTTT . 16 TRBJ1-4 TRBV4-1 .
CASSQDRREGSYNEQFF TGCGCCAGCAGCCAAGATCGGCGGGAGGGTTCCTACAATGAGCAGTTCTTC TRBD2 17 TRBJ2-1 TRBV4-3 .
CASSPQTGPGQGSYEQYF TGTGCCAGCAGCCCTCAAACCGGACCGGGACAGGGCTCCTACGAGCAGTACTTC TRBD1 18 TRBJ2-7 TRBV7-9 .
CASSLGTVSGEWETQYF TGTGCCAGCAGTTTAGGGACAGTCTCCGGGGAGTGGGAGACCCAGTACTTC TRBD1 17 TRBJ2-5 TRBV27 .
CASSLRQGTDEQYF TGCGCCAGCAGCCTGAGACAGGGTACCGACGAGCAGTACTTC TRBD1 14 TRBJ2-7 TRBV4-1 .
CASSLGIGGDEQYF TGTGCCAGCAGCTTAGGGATAGGGGGCGACGAGCAGTACTTC TRBD1 14 TRBJ2-7 TRBV7-9 .
CASSTDRARAGELFF TGTGCCAGTAGTACCGACAGGGCTAGGGCCGGGGAGCTGTTTTTT TRBD1 15 TRBJ2-2 TRBV19 .
CASSSSGYEQYF TGTGCCAGTAGTTCATCAGGTTACGAGCAGTACTTC . 12 TRBJ2-7 TRBV19 .
CASSGGLNSPLHF TGTGCCAGCAGCGGGGGGCTTAATTCACCCCTCCACTTT . 13 TRBJ1-6 TRBV5-6 .
CASSKTGTEYNEQFF TGTGCCAGCAGCAAGACCGGGACAGAATACAATGAGCAGTTCTTC TRBD1 15 TRBJ2-1 TRBV11-2 .
CASSIARTDGDEQYF TGTGCCAGCAGTATAGCGCGGACTGACGGAGACGAGCAGTACTTC . 15 TRBJ2-7 TRBV25-1 .
CASSLVWANTGELFF TGTGCCAGCAGTTTAGTGTGGGCGAACACCGGGGAGCTGTTTTTT . 15 TRBJ2-2 TRBV27 .
CASRTEAEQFF TGTGCCAGCAGGACCGAGGCTGAGCAGTTCTTC . 11 TRBJ2-1 TRBV6-6 .
CASSQRAADSTGELFF TGCGCCAGCAGCCAAAGGGCCGCGGATAGTACCGGGGAGCTGTTTTTT . 16 TRBJ2-2 TRBV4-1 .
CASSLWDYEQYF TGTGCCAGCAGCTTATGGGACTACGAGCAGTACTTC . 12 TRBJ2-7 TRBV7-2 .
CASSPRPGQTLNTEAFF TGCGCCAGCAGCCCGCGACCGGGACAGACATTGAACACTGAAGCTTTCTTT TRBD1 17 TRBJ1-1 TRBV4-3 .
CSVDGTAGVSGNTIYF TGCAGCGTTGATGGGACGGCGGGAGTCTCTGGAAACACCATATATTTT . 16 TRBJ1-3 TRBV29-1 .
CASSADRNNQPQHF TGTGCCAGTAGTGCCGACAGGAATAATCAGCCCCAGCATTTT . 14 TRBJ1-5 TRBV19 .
CASSLLGSGAIYNEQFF TGTGCCAGCAGTTTACTGGGTAGCGGGGCCATTTACAATGAGCAGTTCTTC TRBD2 17 TRBJ2-1 TRBV27 .
CASRDDYRGGQPQHF TGTGCCAGCAGAGACGACTACAGGGGAGGTCAGCCCCAGCATTTT TRBD1 15 TRBJ1-5 TRBV28 .
CASSTRFTDTQYF TGTGCCAGTAGTACCCGCTTCACAGATACGCAGTATTTT . 13 TRBJ2-3 TRBV19 .
CASSQEGLAGFGEQYF TGCGCCAGCAGCCAAGAGGGACTAGCGGGATTCGGAGAGCAGTACTTC TRBD2 16 TRBJ2-7 TRBV4-1 .
CASSQGHNIGAFF TGTGCCAGCAGCCAGGGACACAATATCGGGGCTTTCTTT . 13 TRBJ1-1 TRBV14 .
CASSFTGQPQHF TGTGCCAGCAGTTTTACGGGTCAGCCCCAGCATTTT . 12 TRBJ1-5 TRBV28 few
CASSETGLSSYEQYF TGTGCCAGCAGCGAGACGGGGCTCAGCTCCTACGAGCAGTACTTC . 15 TRBJ2-7 TRBV13 .
CASRSDGGDEQFF TGTGCCAGCAGATCCGATGGGGGGGATGAGCAGTTCTTC TRBD2 13 TRBJ2-1 TRBV28 .
CASSLGQGAVYEQYF TGTGCCAGCAGCTTAGGACAGGGGGCTGTGTACGAGCAGTACTTC TRBD1 15 TRBJ2-7 TRBV13 .